This paragraph reports one T cell receptor (beta chain). Its target antigen remains unknown. No much larger clone is present one base from it, and per-base qualities are unavailable. The germline V gene (reference sequence) sets CDR1 to GTSNPN and CDR2 to SVGIG. Between the V and J ends, shortened by 0 bases and 5 bases respectively, the junction contains 10 bases. From the cysteine through the phenylalanine, the CDR3 covers 13 amino acids. Only the CDR3 DNA is retained, 39 bases long and in frame from the first base. The donors were healthy, HIV-negative adults with no recently reported acute infections or vaccinations. Every donor was a Caucasian adult living in Nashville, Tennessee, USA. For unsorted samples, some 87 million PBMCs were counted, and genomic DNA was extracted using the QIAamp DNA Blood Mini kit. Blood was collected by leukapheresis, and PBMCs were isolated by Ficoll-Histopaque density gradient centrifugation and then cryopreserved in liquid nitrogen vapor phase.

The sample belongs to a study of shared clonotypes between healthy human individuals (dated by TCRdb to the early 2020s). For context, the study as a whole: The cohort comprised two women and a few men aged 18 to 49 years. To estimate repertoire size and how much clonotypes are shared between individuals, the study performed deep sequencing of blood TCR repertoires from roughly five healthy adults. To increase sequencing depth and limit assay-specific biases, different laboratories used diverse techniques to prepare libraries and sequence TCR repertoires. Leukapheresis yielded between about 0.94 and 8.9 billion PBMCs per donor.

Results and caveats for the whole study, not just this receptor: Pairwise subsampling indicated that sequencing depth was expected to affect the degree of clonotype sharing among donors. The genetic and exposure-history diversity represented was limited by the small number of donors. Sampling was limited to blood, and TCR repertoires in tissue likely differ from TCR repertoires in blood.

TCR CDR3 regions were amplified from genomic DNA by multiplex PCR using the deep immunoSEQ assay. Genomic DNA extracted from each cell subset was distributed evenly over all wells of several immunoSEQ 96-well plates, and each plate served as one replicate. For unsorted PBMC, each replicate PCR was loaded with roughly 0.3 ug genomic DNA, equivalent to about 30,000 T cell genomes. Genomic DNA from unsorted PBMC was sequenced over ten immunoSEQ deep assay plates. Purified libraries were quantified with a Qubit 3.0 fluorometer, sized on a Bioanalyzer 2100, and re-quantified with the KAPA Library Quantification kit. A separate single-read 150-cycle Illumina NextSeq 550 flow cell was used to sequence each immunoSEQ 96-well plate. The authors' analysis ran thus. Because the immunoSEQ output held only junctional sequences and lacked quality scores, the filtering could not match the filtering applied to full-length reads. To assign V/J genes and CDR3, sequences were annotated using PyIR, a Python wrapper for IgBLAST v1.9, with IMGT germline references. Reads were filtered out if the reads had weak V/J assignments (E-value above 1e-6), no CDR3, stop codons, out-of-frame junctions, or ambiguous translated residues. V3J clonotypes were defined as sequences sharing the same inferred V gene, J gene, and CDR3 amino acid sequence. The percentage overlap between two repertoires was calculated by dividing the number of shared unique clonotypes by the size of the smaller repertoire. Three approaches were used to assess repertoire richness: RTK rarefaction, the Chao1 estimator, and Recon v2.1 estimates of unobserved clonotypes. In TCRdb, the immuneACCESS table is reduced to in-frame sequences with V and J assigned. These tables do not hold every clone; where another copy was compared, an unresolved V gene accounts for under half, and the others remain unexplained. V, J and clone size are taken as reported in that table, and D and trimming were inferred from the DNA itself. Within this sample are about half a million clones, with almost 80% of them counted one time only. More than 10% of the sample is taken by the ten largest.

The chain links TRBV30 with TRBJ2-5; the D call is tentative, TRBD1 or TRBD2, as each matches 5 bases. The sequence was collected from a woman aged 40 to 50 in good health. Some clones in this sample may be carry-over from other donors' samples. Sequences were obtained from PBMCs. The CDR3 region reads CAWSVKGTETQYF. In nucleotide form, the sequence is TGTGCCTGGAGTGTAAAGGGGACGGAGACCCAGTACTTC. Full variable domain (CDR3 extended with the reference TRBV30 and TRBJ2-5 proteins): SQTIHQWPATLVQPVGSPLSLECTVEGTSNPNLYWYRQAAGRGLQLLFYSVGIGQISSEVPQNLSASRPQDRQFILSSKKLLLSDSGFYLCAWSVKGTETQYFGPGTRLLVL.